This T cell receptor beta chain is drawn from a study of T cells expressing NK-cell markers. Beta-chain TCR cDNA was generated via 5'RACE template switching with UMIs. TCRdb re-called the 5' RACE reads and catalogs CDR3 proteins one per entry, DNA excluded. Recorded here are about 140,000 distinct CDR3 sequences; the top ten clones represent more than 10%. Per the germline V gene, CDR1 is SNHLY and CDR2 is FYNNEI. The CDR3 covers 13 residues. The V call is TRBV2, the J call TRBJ2-2; the D gene TCRdb calls, TRBD2, cannot be checked with no DNA. The receptor was isolated from a man younger than 35 in good health. The specimen was blood T cells: a sorted CD56 or NKG2C T cell subset, CD4+ or CD8+ T cells, or bulk PBMC T cells (not recorded which). This chain's CDR3 is CASAEWRDGELFF.